This T cell receptor (beta chain) was documented in a study of blood T cell repertoires in COVID-19. The overall study: The samples span acute and convalescent COVID-19 from the United States, Italy and Spain. From T cells, B-cell-depleted T cells, or PBMCs came the material, which was cDNA or gDNA.

The CDR3 contains 14 residues. Germline CDR1 and CDR2: SNHLY and FYNNEI. With 6 bases removed from V and 0 bases from J, the gap between germline ends came to 11 bases. How the authors handled the data: How many nucleated cells were present was estimated from reference gene primer amplification. Measured with immunoSEQ multiplex PCR; TCRdb has only the in-frame clones, and not every one. V and J calls and clone size follow that table, whereas D and trimming were derived from the DNA. The table lists about 250,000 clones, 70% to 90% of them singletons. Patients from Seattle were sampled longitudinally, starting during active infection.

The gene calls are TRBV2 and TRBJ1-1, with D tentatively TRBD1 (5 bases). Sequencing input: peripheral blood. The sequence came from a human donor with COVID-19, enrolled during active disease. The donor label of this sample is uncertain. CDR3 bases: TGTGCCAGCAGGATCGACAGCATGAACACTGAAGCTTTCTTT. Its protein product is CASRIDSMNTEAFF.